The sequence of this T cell receptor (beta chain) was determined in a study of blood T cells in healthy people across ages. With a J-beta primer mix and a sample-barcoded 5' primer, a second PCR ran about 7 to 12 cycles. Using its own MiXCR run on the 5' RACE reads, TCRdb lists one record per CDR3 protein. The table records roughly 1,500,000 distinct CDR3 sequences, roughly 30% of them present only once. The source of this sequence is a woman in her 30s in good health. Material: blood.

The CDR3 coding sequence is TGTGCCAGCAGTTTTGCGCCGTTCGGGACCTACGAGCAGTACTTC. It codes for CASSFAPFGTYEQYF. The chain combines TRBV27 with TRBJ2-7, with D possibly being TRBD2 (5 bases). Germline loops: CDR1 MNHEY, CDR2 SMNVEV (reference sequence). V dropped 3 bases and J dropped 2 bases, with 14 bases sitting between them. The CDR3 is 15 amino acids.